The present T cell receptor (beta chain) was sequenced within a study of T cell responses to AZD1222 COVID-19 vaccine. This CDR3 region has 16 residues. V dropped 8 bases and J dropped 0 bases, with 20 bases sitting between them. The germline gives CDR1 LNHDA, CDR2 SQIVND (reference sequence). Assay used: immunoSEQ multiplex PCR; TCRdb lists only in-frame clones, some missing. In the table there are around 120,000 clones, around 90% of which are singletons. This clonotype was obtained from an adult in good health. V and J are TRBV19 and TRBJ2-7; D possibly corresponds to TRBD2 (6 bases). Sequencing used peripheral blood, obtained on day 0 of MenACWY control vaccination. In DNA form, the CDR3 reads TGTGCCAGTCAACGATCTATGGCGGGAAGCTCCTACGAGCAGTACTTC. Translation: CASQRSMAGSSYEQYF.